This record concerns one T cell receptor beta chain sequence. This clonotype was seen a few times. The antigen it binds to is not known. Qualities for individual bases were not recorded, and no much larger clone is one base off. The library came from PCR. The run used an Illumina HiSeq 2500. TCR libraries were prepared with molecular barcoding, using unique molecular identifiers to normalize TCRbeta repertoire quantification. TCRdb took the public reads, trimmed them with fastp at Q25, ran MiXCR for clone calling and kept in-frame beta chains. Each CDR3 protein gets just one entry, which takes the most common genes and DNA from the rows behind it. The sample data list 750,000 to 950,000 distinct CDR3 sequences, and 15% to 20% of these were observed just once. The ten largest clones capture around 5% of the sample. These data originate in a study of T-cell reconstitution after alpha-beta-depleted transplantation in children (dated by TCRdb to the mid-2010s). Describing the broader study: The study quantitatively tracked T-cell immune reconstitution after TCRalphabeta/CD19-depleted allogeneic hematopoietic cell transplantation in children using TCR repertoire profiling.

The CDR3 goes from the cysteine to the phenylalanine over 16 residues. The sequence is cut down to CDR3 DNA, 48 bases in frame from base 1. V lost 0 bases and J lost 3 bases; the stretch between them is 13 bases long. CDR1 and CDR2, looked up from the germline V gene, are SGHRS and YFSETQ. The treatment or condition label here, explained by the study, means: allogeneic hematopoietic cell transplantation with graft depleted of TCRalphabeta T cells and CD19 B cells. The transplant recipients were children given TCRalphabeta/CD19-depleted allogeneic hematopoietic cell grafts. Results and caveats for the whole study, not just this receptor: Over subsequent months, a decline in hyperexpanded clone frequencies was noted, and after one year, T-cell counts and TCRbeta diversity were mostly ascribed to newly produced T cells. About two months after transplant, the apparently early recovery of alphabetaT-cell counts reportedly depended on just several hundred clones that had expanded rapidly and came from non-depleted graft cells. In some patients, the high TCRbeta diversity seen at day 60 was put down to recipient T cells and intrathymic progenitors that had survived conditioning.

The clonotype was recovered from a male patient between 5 and 17 years old who had a stem cell transplant for acute lymphoblastic leukemia, so the T cells may come from the graft donor. The sample in question was PBMCs, mostly from graft donor cells, obtained 360 days after TCRalphabeta/CD19-depleted stem cell transplant. Rearrangement joined TRBV5-1 to TRBJ2-1, with no confident D gene call. The DNA sequence is TGCGCCAGCAGCTTGGCCTCCTTTGGGTACTACAATGAGCAGTTCTTC. Its coded protein is CASSLASFGYYNEQFF.